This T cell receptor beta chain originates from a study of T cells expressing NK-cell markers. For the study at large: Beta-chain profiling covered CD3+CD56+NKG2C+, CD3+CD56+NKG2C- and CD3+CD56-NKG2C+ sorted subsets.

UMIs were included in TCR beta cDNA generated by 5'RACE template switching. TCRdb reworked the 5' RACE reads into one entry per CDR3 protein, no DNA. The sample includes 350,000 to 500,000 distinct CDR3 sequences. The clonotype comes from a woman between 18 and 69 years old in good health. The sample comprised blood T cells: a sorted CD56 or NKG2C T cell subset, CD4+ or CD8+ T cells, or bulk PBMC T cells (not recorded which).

The CDR3 sequence: CASSYTNPGTGEQYF. The V and J genes are TRBV6-2 or TRBV6-3 and TRBJ2-7; TCRdb selects TRBD1, and the lack of DNA leaves this call unchecked. This CDR3 comprises 15 residues. CDR1 and CDR2 from the germline V gene are MNHEY and SVGEGT.